The sequence of this T cell receptor beta chain was determined in a study of cytomegalovirus exposure and HLA in healthy donors (dated by TCRdb to the late 2010s). Study-level background: A later analysis indicated that the 130 or so validation repertoires were generated on the platform also employed for the 670 or so repertoires of the first cohort. To predict cytomegalovirus infection status, the study brought together high-throughput TCR immunosequencing, statistical association of individual TCRs with disease status, and machine learning. In addition to the first cohort of 650 to 750 subjects, a separate validation cohort of 120 different subjects was used. The study aimed to test whether signatures of past pathogen exposure could be identified by cataloging public T cell receptors.

The donors belonged to the validation cohort of around 130 subjects, which was separate from the roughly 670-subject first cohort. From the cysteine through the phenylalanine, the CDR3 covers 15 amino acids. Only CDR3 DNA remains: 45 bases, in frame from the first base. Here V drops 9 bases and J drops 3 bases, and the junction holds 11 bases not matched to any gene. The germline V gene (reference sequence) sets CDR1 to LNHDA and CDR2 to SQIVND. With regard to this clone: What antigen it recognizes has not been identified. Per-nucleotide qualities are absent, and no much larger clonotype sits a single base away.

The library was produced with the immunoSEQ multiplex PCR assay. Concerning the study's data processing: A statistical classification framework was built to diagnose cytomegalovirus status from the catalog of TCR beta chain sequences. The clones in this table, taken by TCRdb from immuneACCESS, are in-frame only. Not every clone is retained; where verified, under half of the shortfall comes from an unresolved V gene, and the cause of the rest is unknown. The V and J calls and clone size were taken over from that table, and D and trimming were inferred from the DNA. This sample holds about 360,000 clones; more than 80% were observed only once. The biggest ten clones account for 0.83% of the sample. Study-wide conclusions, independent of this receptor: The validation cohort had no HLA typing available for a later analysis, so co-occurrence within that cohort was assessed over all 130 or so repertoires. Three of the identified cytomegalovirus-associated TCR beta chains were confirmed in vitro to be specific for cytomegalovirus antigens. Cytomegalovirus status was reported to be diagnosed by the classifier with high specificity and sensitivity in both the original and validation cohorts. While some public TCRs were present in many individuals, most TCR sequences turned up only very rarely across donors. A total of around 150 TCR beta chains were listed by the study as associated with cytomegalovirus. A later analysis found that TCRs clustered in the first cohort also tended to co-occur in the 100 to 150 validation repertoires, with 94% of cluster scores above 0. The authors suggested that the approach could potentially be extended to other disease states and immunological phenotypes.

The TCR was taken from a woman aged 18-29 years in good health and CMV-seronegative. Sequencing input: PBMCs. The sequence links TRBV19 to TRBJ1-5, with 7 bases in between that match TRBD1. The nucleotides are TGTGCCAGCGGTGATGGGACAGCCTTCAATCAGCCCCAGCATTTT. The translation is CASGDGTAFNQPQHF.